The T cell receptor beta chain under discussion was sequenced for a study of T cell repertoires in cytomegalovirus infection. Study overall: Matching HLA type and CMV infection were both indicated by public TCR beta signatures. Study results and caveats: HLA-C-restricted CMV-specific TCR beta clonotypes were dominant in the ex vivo response. Cumulative public TCR beta family frequency identified CMV carriers with the relevant HLA.

This clonotype was picked up many times. No antigen is known for it. TCRdb re-derived calls from the reads in MiXCR, one entry per CDR3 protein. Among 150,000 to 200,000 distinct CDR3 sequences listed, roughly a fifth were seen once. Germline values: CDR1 MNHEY, CDR2 SVGAGI. The CDR3 spans 16 residues. Unmatched junction bases numbered 11, after V lost 4 bases and J lost 2 bases. The specimen sequenced was PBMCs. The sequence came from a human donor in good health (CMV status not recorded). Some clones in this sample may be carry-over from other donors' samples. The chain is built from TRBV6-5 and TRBJ2-7, with 7 positions matching TRBD2. Here the CDR3 DNA reads TGTGCCAGCAGTTCCGCCGGGGGGAGGGGAACCTACGAGCAGTACTTC. Protein sequence: CASSSAGGRGTYEQYF.